This T cell receptor (beta chain) was sequenced for a study of T cells in Graves' hyperthyroidism and ophthalmopathy. Germline lookup yields CDR1 SEHNR and CDR2 FQNEAQ (reference sequence). Trimming pared 3 bases from V and 9 bases from J, leaving 14 bases between. The CDR3 runs 13 residues. The source material, RNA transcripts, was used to amplify TCR beta CDR3 regions. When the TCR CDR3 underwent first-round RT-PCR, the HTBI primer set was used. A single record per CDR3 protein comes from TCRdb applying MiXCR to the multiplex PCR reads. The data hold 450,000 to 550,000 distinct CDR3 sequences, with approximately 24% observed a single time. Disease lasting under 3 months, a NOSPECS grade of at least 4, and a Clinical Activity Score of at least 3 were features of the ophthalmopathy patients. Diagnoses were established using clinical symptoms, serum thyroxine and TRAb, thyroid ultrasound and orbital computed tomography.

What was sequenced was blood. This sequence originates from a woman aged 25 to 39 with Graves' ophthalmopathy. This rearrangement joins TRBV7-9 to TRBJ1-2, with D uncertain. The CDR3 sequence is CASSLSVTFRYTF. The DNA of the CDR3 is TGTGCCAGCAGCTTGTCGGTTACCTTCCGCTACACCTTC.